This passage covers 22 T cell receptor beta chains from one sample sequenced in a study of cytomegalovirus exposure and HLA in healthy donors. Profiling relied on immunoSEQ multiplex PCR, and the TCRdb table lists in-frame clones only, not all of them. Of over 50,000 clones listed, more than 85% are singletons. The sequencing sample was made of PBMCs. All receptors derive from a man aged 18 to 29 in good health and CMV-seropositive.

The chain recombines TRBV14 with TRBJ2-3, with a tentative D call TRBD2 (5 bases). Germline values: CDR1 SGHDN, CDR2 FVKESK. The CDR3 covers 17 residues. The ends were cut back, 0 bases at V and 4 bases at J, with 17 bases in the middle. CDR3 region: CASSQDGSGEMSDTQYF. The CDR3 DNA sequence: TGTGCCAGCAGCCAAGACGGGTCTGGGGAGATGTCAGATACGCAGTATTTT.

The chain employs TRBV2 and TRBJ2-3; D not resolved. Germline V gene data show CDR1 as SNHLY and CDR2 as FYNNEI. V was cut by 4 bases and J by 6 bases, with 5 bases left in between. This CDR3 contains 11 residues. Written as DNA, the CDR3 is TGTGCCAGCAGTGTTCGGGATACGCAGTATTTT. Its protein is CASSVRDTQYF.

The CDR3 region has the DNA TGTGCCAGCAGCTTTGTGTGTAGCGATGATACGCAGTATTTT. This encodes CASSFVCSDDTQYF. The gene calls are TRBV12-1 and TRBJ2-3; the table's D call, TRBD2, was not checked against the DNA. TRBV12-1 is annotated as a pseudogene. This CDR3 comprises 14 residues.

The chain carries TRBV27 and TRBJ2-1, with TRBD2 as a possible D gene (5 bases). The CDR3 loop spans 11 amino acids. CDR1 is MNHEY, CDR2 SMNVEV, per germline (reference sequence). Trimming removed 3 bases from V and 10 bases from J, with 7 bases in between. CDR3 residues: CASSFGGEQFF. The CDR3 DNA sequence: TGTGCCAGCAGTTTTGGAGGAGAGCAGTTCTTC.

The rearrangement links TRBV28 to TRBJ1-1; 7 nucleotides line up with TRBD1. Losses at the gene ends were 4 bases for V and 6 bases for J; bases not matched to a gene: 11. The germline V gene has CDR1 MDHEN and CDR2 SYDVKM. The CDR3 spans 15 residues. CDR3 region: CASSSPGTVRSEAFF. The CDR3 bases are TGTGCCAGCAGTTCCCCCGGGACAGTCCGATCTGAAGCTTTCTTT. The full variable domain, completed using reference TRBV28 and TRBJ1-1, is DVKVTQSSRYLVKRTGEKVFLECVQDMDHENMFWYRQDPGLGLRLIYFSYDVKMKEKGDIPEGYSVSREKKERFSLILESASTNQTSMYLCASSSPGTVRSEAFFGQGTRLTVV.

The chain employs TRBV2 and TRBJ1-3; 9 nucleotides line up with TRBD1. The J segment lost 4 bases and the V segment lost 6 bases, leaving 4 bases of the junction unmatched. The CDR3 runs 14 residues. Germline V gene lookup returns CDR1 SNHLY and CDR2 FYNNEI. The CDR3 loop reads CASRYRGLGNTIYF. CDR3 coding DNA: TGTGCCAGCAGATACAGGGGGCTCGGAAACACCATATATTTT.

This chain uses TRBV19 with TRBJ2-3; possibly TRBD2 for D (6 bases). Germline V CDR1 and CDR2: LNHDA, SQIVND (reference sequence). The CDR3 is made up of 13 amino acids. V lost 6 bases and J lost 0, with 7 bases in between. Here the CDR3 DNA reads TGTGCCAGTAGGCGGGGAAGCACAGATACGCAGTATTTT. It is translated as CASRRGSTDTQYF.

The J gene is TRBJ2-2, the V gene TRBV10-3, with D possibly TRBD2 on 5 matching bases. V was cut by 7 bases and J by 7 bases, with 10 bases left in between. CDR3 length: 12 amino acids. Germline values: CDR1 ENHRY, CDR2 SYGVKD. For the CDR3, the DNA is TGTGCCATCAACTTAGAGGGCGGGGAGCTGTTTTTT. Translating it yields CAINLEGGELFF.

The genes are TRBV6-5 and TRBJ2-3; D not certain. There are 14 residues in the CDR3. In germline, CDR1 is MNHEY, CDR2 SVGAGI. Trimming left V 2 bases short and J 1 base short, with 7 bases between. Here the CDR3 DNA reads TGTGCCAGCAGTTACCCCAAGCGCACAGATACGCAGTATTTT. Its protein product is CASSYPKRTDTQYF.

This clone is a singleton in its sample. This chain uses TRBV27 with TRBJ2-3; TRBD1 aligns across 9 bases. The CDR3 has 16 residues. With 2 bases clipped from V and 5 bases from J, the junction kept 8 bases outside the gene matches. From germline, CDR1 is MNHEY and CDR2 SMNVEV (reference sequence). This CDR3 is CASSLLPGTGIDTQYF. CDR3 nucleotide sequence: TGTGCCAGCAGTTTACTTCCCGGGACAGGGATAGATACGCAGTATTTT.

The genes are TRBV28 and TRBJ2-1, with 7 nucleotides matching TRBD2. The V and J ends lost 3 bases and 2 bases, in that order; junction bases with no gene match: 13. Germline values: CDR1 MDHEN, CDR2 SYDVKM. This CDR3 comprises 18 residues. As DNA, the CDR3 is TGTGCCAGCAGTTTGAGGGAACTAGCGCAAAGACCCTACAATGAGCAGTTCTTC. This translates into CASSLRELAQRPYNEQFF.

The CDR3 loop reads CASSLSQGAGNQPQHF. The DNA for the CDR3 is TGCGCCAGCAGCCTTTCACAGGGGGCCGGCAATCAGCCCCAGCATTTT. This rearrangement joins TRBV4-1 to TRBJ1-5; 9 positions match TRBD1. Germline trimming cut 4 bases from V and 2 bases from J; bases unmatched to any gene: 6. Germline loops: CDR1 MGHRA, CDR2 YSYEKL. This CDR3 region has 16 residues.

V and J are TRBV6-5 and TRBJ2-5; the D gene is possibly TRBD2 (8 bases). Per germline, CDR1 MNHEY and CDR2 SVGAGI. Trimming shortened V by 6 bases and J by 5 bases, and 19 bases separated the two germline ends. This CDR3 region has 15 residues. Here the CDR3 DNA reads TGTGCCAGCAGGCAGGGGACTAGGGGGCCCGAGACCCAGTACTTC. Translating it yields CASRQGTRGPETQYF.

The chain has TRBV5-6 and TRBJ1-1, with D perhaps matching TRBD1 (6 bases). The CDR3 runs to 18 residues. Germline CDR1 and CDR2: SGHDT and YYEEEE. V was shortened by 0 bases and J by 5 bases, with 23 bases between the two germline ends. The DNA of the CDR3 is TGTGCCAGCAGCTTGGTTCTTACAGGGAAAAAGGGCCAAACTGAAGCTTTCTTT. Protein sequence: CASSLVLTGKKGQTEAFF.

The V call is TRBV19, the J call TRBJ2-1; 15 bases line up with TRBD2. Germline loops: CDR1 LNHDA, CDR2 SQIVND (reference sequence). There are 17 residues in the CDR3. The ends lost 3 bases at V and 6 bases at J; junction bases unmatched: 6. CDR3 loop: CASSITGLAGGLNEQFF. The CDR3 bases are TGTGCCAGTAGTATTACCGGACTAGCGGGAGGGCTCAATGAGCAGTTCTTC.

V gene TRBV29-1 combines with J gene TRBJ2-4; 9 bases are shared with TRBD1. Germline values: CDR1 SQVTM, CDR2 ANQGSEA. This CDR3 is 12 amino acids long. Trimming at V came to 6 bases and at J to 7 bases, leaving 4 bases not matched to a gene. The CDR3 DNA follows: TGCAGCGTGGGGACAGGGTTTAACATTCAGTACTTC. Protein sequence: CSVGTGFNIQYF.

The V and J genes are TRBV6-1 and TRBJ1-4; the D gene is possibly TRBD1 (5 bases). This CDR3 region has 13 residues. V dropped 8 bases and J dropped 8 bases, with 15 bases sitting between them. The germline V gene has CDR1 MNHNS and CDR2 SASEGT. The CDR3 sequence is CASRGVSGEKLFF. CDR3 DNA: TGTGCCAGCCGGGGGGTTTCTGGCGAAAAACTGTTTTTT.

The table lists this clone with a few counts. This sequence joins TRBV2 and TRBJ1-3; maybe TRBD1 (6 bases). The CDR3 runs to 14 residues. The V end was cut by 4 bases, the J end by 1 base, with 8 bases between. Germline V gives CDR1 SNHLY, CDR2 FYNNEI. As DNA, the CDR3 is TGTGCCAGCAGTGTACAGGGATCTGGAAACACCATATATTTT. Translation: CASSVQGSGNTIYF. The complete variable domain, with remaining parts taken from reference TRBV2 and TRBJ1-3, reads EPEVTQTPSHQVTQMGQEVILRCVPISNHLYFYWYRQILGQKVEFLVSFYNNEISEKSEIFDDQFSVERPDGSNFTLKIRSTKLEDSAMYFCASSVQGSGNTIYFGEGSWLTVV.

The chain is built from TRBV28 and TRBJ1-1, with D unresolved. The CDR3 is made up of 13 amino acids. Trimming removed 7 bases at V and 7 bases at J, with 16 bases between. The germline CDR1 and CDR2 sequences are MDHEN and SYDVKM. CDR3 sequence reads: CASKTPGSFEAFF. The CDR3 DNA sequence: TGTGCCAGCAAGACCCCGGGGTCCTTTGAAGCTTTCTTT.

The chain uses TRBV14 and TRBJ2-5, with TRBD1 identical over 9 bases. Germline V gene sequence: CDR1 SGHDN, CDR2 FVKESK. The CDR3 runs 15 residues. The ends lost 4 bases at V and 5 bases at J; junction bases unmatched: 8. This CDR3 reads CASSRLTGGVETQYF. CDR3 bases: TGTGCCAGCAGCCGACTGACAGGGGGGGTGGAGACCCAGTACTTC.

The chain is built from TRBV6-6 and TRBJ1-1, with 9 bases fitting TRBD1. The CDR3 loop spans 13 amino acids. The V gene's germline CDR1 is MNHNY and CDR2 SVGAGI (reference sequence). J lost 7 bases, V lost 5 bases, and 5 bases had no gene match. The CDR3 reads CASSVGQGGEAFF. In nucleotides, the CDR3 is TGTGCCAGCAGTGTGGGACAGGGCGGTGAAGCTTTCTTT.

The rearrangement uses TRBV15 and TRBJ2-2; TRBD1 agrees at 7 bases. The ends lost 2 bases at V and 8 bases at J; junction bases unmatched: 8. This CDR3 spans 15 amino acids. The V gene's germline CDR1 is LNHNV and CDR2 YYDKDF (reference sequence). The CDR3 is CATSRRQGNSGELFF. CDR3 coding DNA: TGTGCCACCAGCAGACGACAGGGAAACTCTGGGGAGCTGTTTTTT.